The following is a T cell receptor (beta chain) sequence with its context. The sample is drawn from a study of blood T cell repertoires in COVID-19. In the study overall: Acute-phase and convalescent COVID-19 samples originated in the United States, Italy and Spain.

Recruitment covered over 20 US areas and drew participants whose ages spanned roughly 18 to 95 years. Recovered status applied to Cohort 3 donors who had two consecutive negative PCRs. It also applied to those with clearance or with symptom resolution. V was clipped by 0 bases and J by 2 bases, with 11 bases between them. The CDR3 totals 15 residues. Per the germline V gene, CDR1 is SGHAT and CDR2 is FQNNGV. Authors' data handling: Estimated nucleated cell counts came from reference gene primer amplification. Sequencing used immunoSEQ multiplex PCR; TCRdb keeps in-frame clones, though not all of them. The DNA was the basis for D and trimming; V, J and clone size are from that table. The sample includes 430,000 or so clones, 88% of them seen just once.

This chain uses TRBV11-2 with TRBJ2-7; D uncertain. The sequence was obtained from a middle-aged woman who had recovered from COVID-19. The sample comprised PBMCs or T cells enriched from blood (not recorded which). The CDR3 nucleotides are TGTGCCAGCAGCTTAGACTCCGCCACAACCTACGAGCAGTACTTC. Protein product: CASSLDSATTYEQYF.